This T cell receptor (beta chain) is from a study of blood T cell repertoires in COVID-19. Study details: COVID-19 samples from acute and convalescent phases originated in the United States, Italy and Spain. Nucleic acid was either cDNA or gDNA, and it came from T cells, B-cell-depleted T cells, or PBMCs.

In the study's own analysis: The authors estimated nucleated cell counts from reference gene primer amplification. The data were produced by immunoSEQ multiplex PCR, yet TCRdb's version contains in-frame clones alone and is incomplete. Clone size and V and J calls were adopted from that table, with D and trimming inferred from the DNA. The table has about 62,000 clones, around 85% seen once. V was cut by 6 bases and J by 0 bases, with 11 bases left in between. The CDR3 has 15 amino acids. CDR1 and CDR2 from the germline V gene are MNHEY and SVGAGI. The chain employs TRBV6-5 and TRBJ1-4; possible D gene TRBD1, 6 bases. Source material: peripheral blood. The receptor's source is a man aged 55 to 70 with acute or convalescent COVID-19. CDR3 region: CASSYRTATNEKLFF. The CDR3, as DNA: TGTGCCAGCAGCTATAGGACAGCAACTAATGAAAAACTGTTTTTT.